A selection of T cell receptor beta chains follows, all from one sample in a study of CD4+ T cells in melanoma. Clones were read by immunoSEQ multiplex PCR, and TCRdb kept only the in-frame ones, dropping some. The sample has 90,000 to 130,000 clones; 92% are singletons. Sequenced input: peripheral blood. Receptor source: a human donor with melanoma. Both conserved end residues are part of each CDR3. D genes are given only for firm matches. Clone sizes are given selectively: once, few, many, or a class where the clone is expanded.

TGTGCCAGCACCATTCGGCGGGGGAATGAGGAGACCCAGTACTTC | CASTIRRGNEETQYF | TRBJ2-5 | - | TRBV2 | TRBD2
TGTGCCAGCAGCCCGACAGGGTGGACTCAGCCCCAGCATTTT | CASSPTGWTQPQHF | TRBJ1-5 | - | TRBV5-5 | TRBD1
TGTGCCAGCAGCTTAGCGGGCGTGAACACTGAAGCTTTCTTT | CASSLAGVNTEAFF | TRBJ1-1 | - | TRBV7-2 | -
TGTGCCAGCAGCTATACCGGGGCCTTGTACGAGCAGTACTTC | CASSYTGALYEQYF | TRBJ2-7 | - | TRBV5-6 | -
TGCGCCAGCAGCTTGACCGTTAGCTCTGGAAACACCATATATTTT | CASSLTVSSGNTIYF | TRBJ1-3 | - | TRBV5-1 | -
TGTGCCAGCAGTCCACAGGGGAGGGAGCAGTACTTC | CASSPQGREQYF | TRBJ2-7 | once | TRBV6-6 | -
TGTGCCAGCAGTCCGCGACTAGCAGATACGCAGTATTTT | CASSPRLADTQYF | TRBJ2-3 | - | TRBV6-5 | -
TGTGCCAGCAGCCCGGGCGGCCTTAATGAAAAACTGTTTTTT | CASSPGGLNEKLFF | TRBJ1-4 | - | TRBV28 | -
TGTGCCAGCAGCTTAGAAGCGGGGCGCACAGATACGCAGTATTTT | CASSLEAGRTDTQYF | TRBJ2-3 | - | TRBV7-9 | TRBD2
TGTGCCAGCAGCTTGCAGGGACTGGATGGCTACACCTTC | CASSLQGLDGYTF | TRBJ1-2 | - | TRBV7-2 | -
TGCGCCAGCAGCCAAGGCCACAGCTCTGGAAACACCATATATTTT | CASSQGHSSGNTIYF | TRBJ1-3 | - | TRBV4-1 | -
TGTGCCATCAGTTCACGGACCGATGGAGATACGCAGTATTTT | CAISSRTDGDTQYF | TRBJ2-3 | - | TRBV10-3 | -